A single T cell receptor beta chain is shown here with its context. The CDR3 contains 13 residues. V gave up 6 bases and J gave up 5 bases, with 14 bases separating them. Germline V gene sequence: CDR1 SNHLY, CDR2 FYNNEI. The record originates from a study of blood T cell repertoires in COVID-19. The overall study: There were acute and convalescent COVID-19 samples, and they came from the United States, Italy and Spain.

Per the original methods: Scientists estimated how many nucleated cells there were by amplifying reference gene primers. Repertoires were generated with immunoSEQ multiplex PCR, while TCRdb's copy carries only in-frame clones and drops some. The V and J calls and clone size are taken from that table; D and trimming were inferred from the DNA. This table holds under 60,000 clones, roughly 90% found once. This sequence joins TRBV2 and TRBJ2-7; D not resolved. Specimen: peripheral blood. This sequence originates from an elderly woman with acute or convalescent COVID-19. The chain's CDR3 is CASRGGRSNEQYF. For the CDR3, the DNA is TGTGCCAGCAGAGGTGGGCGCAGCAACGAGCAGTACTTC.